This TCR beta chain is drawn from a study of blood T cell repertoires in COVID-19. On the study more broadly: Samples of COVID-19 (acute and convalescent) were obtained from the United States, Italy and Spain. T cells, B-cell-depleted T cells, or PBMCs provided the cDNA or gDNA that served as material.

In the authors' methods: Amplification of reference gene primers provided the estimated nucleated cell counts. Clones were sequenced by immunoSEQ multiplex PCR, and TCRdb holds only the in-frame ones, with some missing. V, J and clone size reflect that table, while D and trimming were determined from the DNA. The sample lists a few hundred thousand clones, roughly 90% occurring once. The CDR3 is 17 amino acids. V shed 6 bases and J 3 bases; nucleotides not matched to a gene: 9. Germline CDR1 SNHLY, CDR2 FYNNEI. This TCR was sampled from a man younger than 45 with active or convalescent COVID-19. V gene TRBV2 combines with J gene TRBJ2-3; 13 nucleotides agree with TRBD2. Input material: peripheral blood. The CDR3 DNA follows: TGTGCCAGCAGGCCTCGACTAGCGGGGGGTAGGACAGATACGCAGTATTTT. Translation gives CASRPRLAGGRTDTQYF.